These T cell receptor beta chains were read from a single sample in a study of OX40 agonist ivuxolimab in advanced cancers. TCRdb's copy holds only in-frame clones and misses some; the assay was immunoSEQ multiplex PCR. The table lists about 54,000 clones, under 95% of them singletons, with about 9.3% in the top ten. This material consisted of CD4+ or CD8+ T cells sorted from blood, taken in a trial of the OX40 agonist ivuxolimab. The receptors originated from an adult with an advanced solid tumor such as melanoma, head and neck, liver or kidney cancer. Both conserved end residues are trimmed from each CDR3. Clone size is stated in some rows and not others, as once, few, many or a class when expanded.

.	TRBJ2-1	TRBV7-9	13	ASSLFIAELNEQF
.	TRBJ1-2	TRBV5-5	15	ASSLHRDRPSNYGYT
.	TRBJ2-1	TRBV18	12	ASSRFGALNEQF
.	TRBJ2-3	TRBV10-3	15	AITTVEGLAGTDTQY
.	TRBJ2-7	TRBV5-4	13	ASSLSSGTSYEQY
.	TRBJ2-7	TRBV27	12	ASRSDTQITKQY
.	TRBJ2-7	TRBV28	18	ASSFKLGLAGPLTLYEQY
.	TRBJ2-2	TRBV4-3	15	ASSQGQREWLTGELF
.	TRBJ2-2	TRBV25-1	10	ASSWDGPELF
.	TRBJ2-7	TRBV7-9	11	ASSPGAPYEQY
.	TRBJ1-2	TRBV6-1	14	ASSELHGASYYGYT
.	TRBJ1-5	TRBV19	13	ASSIDTGNNQPQH
.	TRBJ2-1	TRBV6-1	15	ASSEGQFTSFDNEQF
.	TRBJ2-1	TRBV4-1	13	ASTPIEIQGVGQF
.	TRBJ1-3	TRBV2	11	ASRPGSGNTIY
few	TRBJ2-7	TRBV5-5	13	ASSLASGFGYEQY
once	TRBJ1-2	TRBV6-5	11	ASSYGGSYGYT